This is a list of T cell receptor beta chains from one sample in a study of cytomegalovirus exposure and HLA in healthy donors. Profiling relied on immunoSEQ multiplex PCR, and the TCRdb table lists in-frame clones only, not all of them. The data contain 180,000 or so clones, roughly 9.5% of them singletons. The specimen was PBMCs. The receptors were gathered from a woman in her 30s in good health and CMV-seropositive. Each CDR3 is given with its conserved first and last residue. A D gene is named only where the DNA matches it firmly. Clone size is given for some rows only: seen once, a few or many times, or a class if the clone is expanded.

d_call: TRBD1
j_call: TRBJ1-5
v_call: TRBV19
clone_size: .
cdr3_aa: CASSLPGGSNQPQHF
cdr3_nt: TGTGCCAGTAGTTTGCCAGGGGGGAGCAATCAGCCCCAGCATTTT

d_call: .
j_call: TRBJ2-7
v_call: TRBV30
clone_size: medium-sized
cdr3_aa: CAWSGGQGSKREQYF
cdr3_nt: TGTGCCTGGAGTGGGGGACAAGGCTCTAAGAGGGAGCAGTACTTC

d_call: .
j_call: TRBJ2-7
v_call: TRBV5-1
clone_size: .
cdr3_aa: CASSLTGYEQYF
cdr3_nt: TGCGCCAGCAGCCTCACGGGCTACGAGCAGTACTTC

d_call: .
j_call: TRBJ2-5
v_call: TRBV5-1
clone_size: few
cdr3_aa: CASSLLLEGVEETQYF
cdr3_nt: TGCGCCAGCAGCCTCCTACTCGAAGGGGTGGAGGAGACCCAGTACTTC

d_call: .
j_call: TRBJ2-1
v_call: TRBV6-5
clone_size: few
cdr3_aa: CASSFTRAGYNEQFF
cdr3_nt: TGTGCCAGCAGTTTTACCAGGGCTGGATACAATGAGCAGTTCTTC

d_call: .
j_call: TRBJ1-2
v_call: TRBV19
clone_size: .
cdr3_aa: CASSLGQYGYTF
cdr3_nt: TGTGCCAGTAGTCTAGGACAATATGGCTACACCTTC

d_call: TRBD1
j_call: TRBJ2-3
v_call: TRBV5-1
clone_size: few
cdr3_aa: CASSRDRVVHF
cdr3_nt: TGCGCCAGCAGTAGGGACAGGGTGGTACATTTT

d_call: .
j_call: TRBJ1-3
v_call: TRBV5-6
clone_size: .
cdr3_aa: CASSIQQGNTIYF
cdr3_nt: TGTGCCAGCAGCATACAACAGGGAAACACCATATATTTT

d_call: .
j_call: TRBJ2-3
v_call: TRBV21-1
clone_size: .
cdr3_aa: CASSPTGTSTDTQYF
cdr3_nt: TGTGCCAGCAGCCCAACAGGTACTAGCACAGATACGCAGTATTTT

d_call: TRBD1
j_call: TRBJ2-2
v_call: TRBV5-1
clone_size: few
cdr3_aa: CASGLARGPGELFF
cdr3_nt: TGCGCCAGCGGATTGGCCAGGGGGCCCGGGGAGCTGTTTTTT

d_call: .
j_call: TRBJ2-3
v_call: TRBV7-2
clone_size: .
cdr3_aa: CASGRDGADTQYF
cdr3_nt: TGTGCCAGCGGGCGGGATGGCGCAGATACGCAGTATTTT

d_call: .
j_call: TRBJ1-1
v_call: TRBV9
clone_size: few
cdr3_aa: CASSVQGKAFF
cdr3_nt: TGTGCCAGCAGCGTCCAGGGCAAAGCTTTCTTT

d_call: .
j_call: TRBJ2-3
v_call: TRBV14
clone_size: .
cdr3_aa: CASSPLGQTGTDTQYF
cdr3_nt: TGTGCCAGCAGCCCCCTTGGGCAGACAGGCACAGATACGCAGTATTTT

d_call: TRBD1
j_call: TRBJ2-7
v_call: TRBV13
clone_size: few
cdr3_aa: CASSYRGISYEQYF
cdr3_nt: TGTGCCAGCAGTTACAGGGGTATCTCCTACGAGCAGTACTTC

d_call: .
j_call: TRBJ1-1
v_call: TRBV7-9
clone_size: few
cdr3_aa: CASSFEGEAFF
cdr3_nt: TGTGCCAGCAGCTTTGAGGGTGAAGCTTTCTTT

d_call: TRBD2
j_call: TRBJ2-3
v_call: TRBV9
clone_size: .
cdr3_aa: CASSALPAGSTDTQYF
cdr3_nt: TGTGCCAGCAGCGCTCTCCCAGCGGGGTCCACAGATACGCAGTATTTT

d_call: .
j_call: TRBJ1-1
v_call: TRBV6-5
clone_size: .
cdr3_aa: CASSQHREQNTEAFF
cdr3_nt: TGTGCCAGCAGTCAACACAGGGAGCAGAACACTGAAGCTTTCTTT

d_call: TRBD2
j_call: TRBJ2-3
v_call: TRBV4-1
clone_size: few
cdr3_aa: CASSQDRSRLAGTSTDTQYF
cdr3_nt: TGCGCCAGCAGCCAAGATAGATCGAGACTAGCGGGTACTTCCACAGATACGCAGTATTTT

d_call: TRBD2
j_call: TRBJ2-2
v_call: TRBV10-1
clone_size: few
cdr3_aa: CASQAGGRTGELFF
cdr3_nt: TGCGCCAGCCAAGCGGGAGGAAGGACCGGGGAGCTGTTTTTT

d_call: .
j_call: TRBJ2-3
v_call: TRBV11-3
clone_size: .
cdr3_aa: CASSLRGRGTDTQYF
cdr3_nt: TGTGCCAGCAGCCTCAGGGGACGAGGCACAGATACGCAGTATTTT

d_call: TRBD1
j_call: TRBJ2-1
v_call: TRBV15
clone_size: few
cdr3_aa: CAMAGTGDNEQFF
cdr3_nt: TGTGCCATGGCCGGGACAGGGGACAATGAGCAGTTCTTC

d_call: TRBD1
j_call: TRBJ2-1
v_call: TRBV5-1
clone_size: few
cdr3_aa: CASTRDRSYNEQFF
cdr3_nt: TGCGCCAGCACCCGGGACAGATCTTACAATGAGCAGTTCTTC

d_call: TRBD2
j_call: TRBJ2-1
v_call: TRBV18
clone_size: .
cdr3_aa: CASSPTTSGRAWEQFF
cdr3_nt: TGTGCCAGCTCACCGACGACTAGCGGGAGAGCGTGGGAGCAGTTCTTC

d_call: .
j_call: TRBJ1-2
v_call: TRBV7-9
clone_size: .
cdr3_aa: CASSFSAGSEPHLYGYTF
cdr3_nt: TGTGCCAGCAGCTTTTCAGCAGGGTCGGAGCCCCATCTTTATGGCTACACCTTC